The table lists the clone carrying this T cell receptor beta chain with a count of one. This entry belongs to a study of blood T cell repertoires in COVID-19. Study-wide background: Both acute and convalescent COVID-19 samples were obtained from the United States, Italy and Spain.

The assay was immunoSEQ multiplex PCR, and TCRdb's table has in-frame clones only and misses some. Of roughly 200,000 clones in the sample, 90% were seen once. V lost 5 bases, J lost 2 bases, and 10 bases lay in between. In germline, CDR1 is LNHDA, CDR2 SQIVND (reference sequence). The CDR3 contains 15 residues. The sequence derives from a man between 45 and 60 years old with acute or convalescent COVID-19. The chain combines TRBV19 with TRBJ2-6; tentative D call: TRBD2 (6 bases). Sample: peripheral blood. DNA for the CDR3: TGTGCCAGTAGTCCATCGGGGGCTGGGGCCAACGTCCTGACTTTC. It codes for CASSPSGAGANVLTF.